This TCR beta chain was captured in a study of technical replicates of blood from several donors (TCRdb year 2017). Library preparation was by the immunoSEQ multiplex PCR assay. The immuneACCESS repertoire file appears here via TCRdb, limited to in-frame rearrangements. These files lack a portion of the clones; in checked studies, under half of the deficit traces to unresolved V genes, and the cause of the others is not known. In all, the sample holds fewer than 95,000 clones, and around 90% of those were seen once. In total, the top ten clones hold 0.25% of the sample. As for this clone: Its antigen remains unidentified. Base qualities are missing; no much larger clone stands one base away.

Including the terminal cysteine and phenylalanine, the CDR3 comprises 12 residues. The read is trimmed to its CDR3 DNA, 36 bases read in frame from base 1. V is reduced by 5 bases and J by 5 bases, leaving a spacing of 8 bases between them. For CDR1 and CDR2, the germline V gene lists SGHRS and YFSETQ. The sequence came from a human donor in good health. The chain uses TRBV5-1 and TRBJ2-1; TRBD1 is a weak D gene call, 6 bases matching. Material for sequencing was T cells isolated from PBMCs. The DNA is as follows: TGCGCCAGCAGTAAGGGGGACAATGAGCAGTTCTTC. This codes for CASSKGDNEQFF.